Below, 7 T cell receptor beta chains from the same sample are listed, as sequenced in a study of blood T cell repertoires in COVID-19. Libraries were prepared by immunoSEQ multiplex PCR; TCRdb keeps only in-frame clonotypes and omits some of them. Of about 80,000 clones in the sample, 65% to 85% are singletons; the top ten hold approximately 15%. The sample was peripheral blood. The receptors here all came from a man in his 70s with active or convalescent COVID-19.

This clone was observed once. CDR3 sequence: CASSFPNSGGAFF. The CDR3 region has the DNA TGTGCCAGCAGTTTCCCTAACAGTGGAGGAGCTTTCTTT. V and J are TRBV28 and TRBJ1-1; D remains ambiguous. Germline CDR1 MDHEN, CDR2 SYDVKM. V was pared by 3 bases and J by 10 bases, with 15 bases between. There are 13 residues in the CDR3.

This chain connects TRBV24-1 to TRBJ2-5, with TRBD1 matching over 7 bases. Per germline, CDR1 KGHDR and CDR2 SFDVKD. The CDR3 loop spans 13 amino acids. The V and J ends lost 10 bases and 3 bases, in that order; junction bases with no gene match: 7. The DNA of the CDR3 is TGTGCCACTCCAGGGGGTCCAAAAGAGACCCAGTACTTC. Protein sequence: CATPGGPKETQYF.

This clone was detected a few times. The rearrangement joins TRBV12-5 to TRBJ1-1, with 7 bases aligning to TRBD1. Germline V lookup: CDR1 LGHNT, CDR2 FRNRAP. Germline trimming cut 7 bases from V and 1 base from J; bases unmatched to any gene: 12. CDR3 length: 16 residues. The CDR3 DNA reads TGTGCTAGTGCCACAGGGGACGGGGGCCCGAACACTGAAGCTTTCTTT. This gives the protein CASATGDGGPNTEAFF.

V usage is TRBV6-5 and J usage is TRBJ2-5, with a tentative D call TRBD2 (6 bases). Germline V gene sequence: CDR1 MNHEY, CDR2 SVGAGI. V gave up 2 bases and J gave up 4 bases, with 14 bases separating them. The CDR3 totals 15 residues. The CDR3 nucleotides are TGTGCCAGCAGTTACGCGGGAAGGGGAGGAGAGACCCAGTACTTC. Protein: CASSYAGRGGETQYF.

V and J are TRBV2 and TRBJ1-1, with D perhaps matching TRBD1 (6 bases). From germline, CDR1 is SNHLY and CDR2 FYNNEI. V was clipped by 7 bases and J by 1 base, with 19 bases between them. This CDR3 has 16 residues. DNA of the CDR3: TGTGCCAGCACATCTCAGGGGATCGACAAGAACACTGAAGCTTTCTTT. It specifies CASTSQGIDKNTEAFF.

V and J are TRBV7-2 and TRBJ1-4; D possibly corresponds to TRBD1 (5 bases). Germline V lookup: CDR1 SGHTA, CDR2 FQGNSA. This CDR3 is built from 15 residues. V was cut by 6 bases and J by 7 bases, with 18 bases left in between. The DNA for the CDR3 is TGTGCCAGCAGTTTTGACGGCAGGGATAGTGAAAAACTGTTTTTT. As protein: CASSFDGRDSEKLFF.

The J gene is TRBJ2-7, the V gene TRBV9; TRBD2 aligns across 11 bases. J was trimmed by 2 bases and V by 3 bases; bases with no gene match: 1. CDR3 length equals 14 residues. CDR1 SGDLS and CDR2 YYNGEE come from the germline V gene. CDR3 sequence reads: CASSATSGAYEQYF. In DNA, the CDR3 is TGTGCCAGCAGCGCGACTAGCGGGGCCTACGAGCAGTACTTC.